This T cell receptor (beta chain) was recorded in a study of T-cell memory formation after mild COVID-19. Each CDR3 protein is one row after TCRdb ran MiXCR on the 5' RACE reads. The data show 300,000 to 400,000 distinct CDR3 sequences, roughly 13% seen once. In this sample, this clonotype turned up a few times. Its specificity is unknown. The study's findings and limits: Day 37-peaking second-wave clones had unconfirmed SARS-CoV-2 specificity.

From germline, CDR1 is KGHDR and CDR2 SFDVKD. V was cut by 1 base and J by 1 base, with 4 bases left in between. CDR3 length: 14 residues. Material: PBMCs or a T cell subset sorted from them (not recorded which). This sequence originates from a man younger than 35 who had mild COVID-19 (a few samples of this study predate the infection). Cell type and time point are not known. This rearrangement joins TRBV24-1 to TRBJ2-4; no reliable D call. The chain's CDR3 is CATSDFSAKNIQYF. The CDR3 DNA reads as TGTGCCACCAGTGATTTCTCCGCCAAAAACATTCAGTACTTC.